These T cell receptor beta chains were read from a single sample in a study of shared T cell receptors in the human thymus. TCRdb's copy holds only in-frame clones and misses some; the assay was immunoSEQ multiplex PCR. The table shows 700,000 or so clones, with approximately 83% occurring only once. This same sample was also part of a study on human thymus T cells.

The specimen sequenced was thymocytes. All receptors come from a girl under three years old with a congenital heart defect. Both conserved end residues are part of each CDR3. Each record gives: D gene, V gene, J gene, clone size, CDR3 protein, CDR3 DNA. A D gene is named only where the DNA matches it firmly. Size values are once, few and many counts, or a class for expanded clones, and some rows have none.

>TRBD1|TRBV5-4|TRBJ2-1|-
CASSLGTGEHNEQFF
TGTGCCAGCAGCTTAGGGACAGGGGAACACAATGAGCAGTTCTTC
>-|TRBV5-1|TRBJ1-2|once
CASRGYRGRSYGYTF
TGCGCCAGCAGAGGTTATCGGGGGAGGTCTTATGGCTACACCTTC
>-|TRBV28|TRBJ2-7|-
CASSFAGIYEQYF
TGTGCCAGCAGTTTCGCAGGGATCTACGAGCAGTACTTC
>-|TRBV7-2|TRBJ1-2|few
CASSLVFRDGLGYTF
TGTGCCAGCAGCTTAGTGTTCCGGGATGGTCTCGGCTACACCTTC
>TRBD1|TRBV27|TRBJ2-2|once
CATRWDRAGGELFF
TGTGCCACCAGGTGGGACAGGGCGGGCGGGGAGCTGTTTTTT
>TRBD1|TRBV4-1|TRBJ1-2|once
CASTPGEDRGHGYTF
TGCGCCAGCACGCCCGGGGAGGACAGGGGGCATGGCTACACCTTC
>TRBD2|TRBV7-3|TRBJ2-3|-
CASSPDPSGGAGDTQYF
TGTGCCAGCAGCCCGGACCCTAGCGGGGGGGCCGGAGATACGCAGTATTTT
>TRBD1|TRBV2|TRBJ1-4|-
CASNRTGGVEKLFF
TGTGCCAGCAACCGGACAGGGGGGGTTGAAAAACTGTTTTTT
>TRBD1|TRBV7-8|TRBJ1-5|-
CASSPGTAHPYSNQPQHF
TGTGCCAGCAGCCCGGGGACAGCGCACCCTTATAGCAATCAGCCCCAGCATTTT
>TRBD1|TRBV6-5|TRBJ1-2|-
CASRDRGPAGYTF
TGTGCCAGCAGGGACAGGGGGCCGGCTGGCTACACCTTC
>TRBD1|TRBV6-1|TRBJ2-2|-
CASSSQTGGFGELFF
TGTGCCAGCAGTTCCCAGACAGGGGGCTTCGGGGAGCTGTTTTTT
>-|TRBV15|TRBJ1-1|-
CATSRDTREGYNTEAFF
TGTGCCACCAGCAGAGATACGAGGGAGGGCTACAACACTGAAGCTTTCTTT
>-|TRBV28|TRBJ2-7|-
CASSTPPYKSGLIYEQYF
TGTGCCAGCAGTACACCACCTTATAAGTCCGGACTTATCTACGAGCAGTACTTC
>-|TRBV6-5|TRBJ1-2|few
CASTHPSRAIYGYTF
TGTGCCAGCACCCACCCCTCGCGAGCGATCTATGGCTACACCTTC
>-|TRBV9|TRBJ1-2|-
CASSGDYSLNYGYTF
TGTGCCAGCAGCGGGGACTACTCCCTTAACTATGGCTACACCTTC
>-|TRBV6-6|TRBJ1-2|-
CASSLTGGAGYTF
TGTGCCAGCAGTTTAACTGGGGGGGCCGGCTACACCTTC
>-|TRBV19|TRBJ1-5|-
CASTDQGPGGNQPQHF
TGTGCCAGTACCGACCAGGGGCCAGGAGGCAATCAGCCCCAGCATTTT
>TRBD2|TRBV6-6|TRBJ2-3|-
CATLGTSGGRADTQYF
TGTGCCACCCTAGGGACTAGCGGGGGCAGAGCAGATACGCAGTATTTT
>TRBD2|TRBV7-2|TRBJ2-4|-
CASSSRLAGGQGNIQYF
TGTGCCAGCAGCTCGAGACTAGCGGGGGGGCAGGGGAACATTCAGTACTTC
>-|TRBV11-2|TRBJ2-2|-
CASSLDVSTGELFF
TGTGCCAGCAGCTTAGACGTGAGCACCGGGGAGCTGTTTTTT